The next 15 T cell receptor beta chains were all read from a single sample in a study of graft-versus-host responses after intestinal transplantation. Which antigens these TCRs recognize remains unknown. The data were produced by immunoSEQ multiplex PCR, yet TCRdb's version contains in-frame clones alone and is incomplete. Found here are roughly 120,000 clones, approximately 95% of them singletons; the top ten hold 3% to 3.5%. The material sequenced was unstimulated CD8+ T cells sorted from spleen or lymph node cells, taken before intestinal transplant. These receptors were taken from a human donor who received an intestinal transplant.

J is TRBJ1-5 and V is TRBV2; TRBD1 might be the D (5 bases). This CDR3 has 14 residues. Trimming cost V 4 bases and J 5 bases, with 12 bases left between them. Germline V gives CDR1 SNHLY, CDR2 FYNNEI. The DNA of the CDR3 is TGTGCCAGCAGTGGATGGGGGGGAGATCAGCCCCAGCATTTT. Protein sequence: CASSGWGGDQPQHF.

The chain carries TRBV30 and TRBJ1-1; no firm D call. Germline values: CDR1 GTSNPN, CDR2 SVGIG (reference sequence). V was clipped by 7 bases and J by 3 bases, with 12 bases between them. The CDR3 has 12 amino acids. The CDR3 bases are TGTGCCTCCCGACCGAGAGACACTGAAGCTTTCTTT. Translated: CASRPRDTEAFF.

The chain couples TRBV7-8 to TRBJ1-2; a weak D match, TRBD1 (5 bases). Germline CDR1 SGHVS, CDR2 FQNEAQ. The CDR3 spans 12 residues. Trimming pared 5 bases from V and 4 bases from J, leaving 8 bases between. CDR3 DNA sequence: TGTGCCAGCAGCGGGGACCTCTATGGCTACACCTTC. This translates into CASSGDLYGYTF.

V and J are TRBV4-3 and TRBJ2-1, with unresolved D. This CDR3 contains 18 residues. With 0 bases removed from V and 5 bases from J, the gap between germline ends came to 20 bases. Per germline, CDR1 LGHNA and CDR2 YSLEER. Here the CDR3 reads CASSQDITTPPVNNEQFF. The CDR3 DNA is TGCGCCAGCAGCCAAGATATCACCACACCACCTGTAAACAATGAGCAGTTCTTC.

Regarding this clone: This specimen includes other DNA sequences encoding the same CDR3. V usage is TRBV28 and J usage is TRBJ2-7, with D tentatively TRBD1 (6 bases). The CDR3 is 13 residues long. Per the germline V gene, CDR1 is MDHEN and CDR2 is SYDVKM. The V gene lost 3 bases and the J gene lost 4 bases, with 10 bases spanning the gap. The CDR3 region has the DNA TGTGCCAGCAGTTTCGGCAGGGGATACGAGCAGTACTTC. Its translation is CASSFGRGYEQYF.

As to this clone: The same CDR3 arises from other DNA sequences in this sample as well. The chain combines TRBV19 with TRBJ2-7; 9 bases match TRBD1. The CDR3 consists of 13 residues. Germline-derived CDR1 and CDR2 are LNHDA and SQIVND (reference sequence). Losses at the gene ends were 3 bases for V and 3 bases for J; bases not matched to a gene: 0. DNA of the CDR3: TGTGCCAGTAGTATGACAGGGGGCTACGAGCAGTACTTC. It codes for CASSMTGGYEQYF.

This rearrangement joins TRBV6-6 to TRBJ1-1; D is unclear. V lost 2 bases and J 3 bases, leaving 10 bases between the germline ends. Germline loops: CDR1 MNHNY, CDR2 SVGAGI (reference sequence). CDR3 size: 14 residues. The CDR3: CASSYGPAHTEAFF. CDR3 DNA: TGTGCCAGCAGTTACGGGCCCGCTCACACTGAAGCTTTCTTT.

V usage is TRBV19 and J usage is TRBJ2-1; D unresolved. The CDR3 is 15 amino acids. From germline, CDR1 is LNHDA and CDR2 SQIVND (reference sequence). With 2 bases removed from V and 5 bases from J, the gap between germline ends came to 13 bases. In DNA, the CDR3 is TGTGCCAGTAGTATACTGGGCCCCAAGGACAATGAGCAGTTCTTC. It encodes CASSILGPKDNEQFF. The full variable domain, rest sourced from reference TRBV19 and TRBJ2-1, is DGGITQSPKYLFRKEGQNVTLSCEQNLNHDAMYWYRQDPGQGLRLIYYSQIVNDFQKGDIAEGYSVSREKKESFPLTVTSAQKNPTAFYLCASSILGPKDNEQFFGPGTRLTVL.

As concerns this clone: The same CDR3 is also encoded by other DNA sequences in this sample. V usage is TRBV4-1 and J usage is TRBJ1-1, with D maybe TRBD1 (6 bases). Germline-derived CDR1 and CDR2 are MGHRA and YSYEKL. Trimming shortened V by 3 bases and J by 1 base, and 6 bases separated the two germline ends. The CDR3 covers 13 residues. CDR3 region: CASSQTGNTEAFF. Here the CDR3 DNA reads TGCGCCAGCAGCCAGACAGGGAACACTGAAGCTTTCTTT.

This clone was detected once. The V and J genes are TRBV27 and TRBJ2-1; 7 bases map to TRBD1. CDR1 MNHEY and CDR2 SMNVEV come from the germline V gene (reference sequence). The CDR3 sequence is 15 residues long. V shed 5 bases and J 3 bases; nucleotides not matched to a gene: 7. In DNA form, the CDR3 reads TGTGCCAGCAGTCTGGGACAGTCGGGCTACAATGAGCAGTTCTTC. Residues: CASSLGQSGYNEQFF.

The chain has TRBV7-9 and TRBJ2-7; a possible D gene is TRBD2 (6 bases). Trimming pared 10 bases from V and 9 bases from J, leaving 13 bases between. This CDR3 has 10 residues. Germline-derived CDR1 and CDR2 are SEHNR and FQNEAQ (reference sequence). CDR3 DNA sequence: TGTGCCACCGGAGGGATCCCGCAGTACTTC. Residues: CATGGIPQYF.

The chain links TRBV28 to TRBJ2-7, with D perhaps being TRBD1 or TRBD2 (6 bases each). V gave up 7 bases and J gave up 2 bases, with 12 bases separating them. In germline, CDR1 is MDHEN, CDR2 SYDVKM. The CDR3 spans 13 residues. DNA of the CDR3: TGTGCCAGCACCCTCGGGGGCCCCTACGAGCAGTACTTC. Its protein product is CASTLGGPYEQYF.

This sequence joins TRBV29-1 and TRBJ2-1; 10 positions agree with TRBD2. This CDR3 spans 14 amino acids. Per germline, CDR1 SQVTM and CDR2 ANQGSEA. Trimming took 7 bases from V and 8 from J; bases not matched to a gene: 11. This chain's CDR3 is CSAGTSVGLDEQFF. CDR3 in DNA: TGCAGCGCCGGGACTAGCGTAGGTCTCGATGAGCAGTTCTTC.

Worth noting for this clone: At one boundary the junction diverges from the germline segment, which might be a read error. The gene calls are TRBV28 and TRBJ2-3, with a tentative D call TRBD1 (6 bases). Germline CDR1 and CDR2: MDHEN and SYDVKM. The CDR3 sequence is 15 residues long. The CDR3 bases are TGTGCCAGCAGTCTATGGACAGTTAGCACAGATACGCAGTATTTT. As protein: CASSLWTVSTDTQYF. The whole variable domain, filled in from reference TRBV28 and TRBJ2-3, reads DVKVTQSSRYLVKRTGEKVFLECVQDMDHENMFWYRQDPGLGLRLIYFSYDVKMKEKGDIPEGYSVSREKKERFSLILESASTNQTSMYLCASSLWTVSTDTQYFGPGTRLTVL.

This CDR3 reads CAWSDGSLSSYNSPLHF. The CDR3 nucleotides are TGTGCCTGGAGTGATGGGAGCCTGAGCTCCTATAATTCACCCCTCCACTTT. This rearrangement joins TRBV30 to TRBJ1-6, with no clear D. This CDR3 has 17 amino acids. CDR1 and CDR2 from the germline V gene are GTSNPN and SVGIG (reference sequence). Trimming left V 1 base short and J 0 bases short, with 13 bases between. Supplemented by reference TRBV30 and TRBJ1-6, the full variable domain reads SQTIHQWPATLVQPVGSPLSLECTVEGTSNPNLYWYRQAAGRGLQLLFYSVGIGQISSEVPQNLSASRPQDRQFILSSKKLLLSDSGFYLCAWSDGSLSSYNSPLHFGNGTRLTVT.